Below, 27 T cell receptor beta chains from the same sample are listed, as sequenced in a study of CD8+ T cells in alopecia areata. RNA, once extracted, was reverse transcribed into cDNA for use as the sequencing template. Profiling relied on immunoSEQ multiplex PCR, and the TCRdb table lists in-frame clones only, not all of them. The table includes 120,000 or so clones, approximately 60% detected once. Treatment in this sample: oral pan-JAK inhibitor, 5-10 mg twice daily. Specimen: CD4+ T cells sorted from blood, collected at week 4, from a patient treated with tofacitinib. Source of these receptors: a human donor with alopecia areata.

The V call is TRBV29-1, the J call TRBJ1-4; 8 nucleotides line up with TRBD1. Losses at the gene ends were 7 bases for V and 2 bases for J; bases not matched to a gene: 6. CDR3 length: 14 amino acids. Per the germline V gene, CDR1 is SQVTM and CDR2 is ANQGSEA. The DNA of the CDR3 is TGCAGCGGTACCACAGGGGGGACTAATGAAAAACTGTTTTTT. It yields the protein CSGTTGGTNEKLFF.

The chain employs TRBV4-3 and TRBJ2-3; 8 bases are a match to TRBD2. This CDR3 spans 18 amino acids. Trimming at V came to 0 bases and at J to 2 bases, leaving 10 bases not matched to a gene. The germline V gene encodes CDR1 LGHNA and CDR2 YSLEER. The CDR3 sequence is CASSQDLPSGSHTDTQYF. The CDR3 nucleotides read TGCGCCAGCAGCCAAGATTTGCCTAGCGGGTCACACACAGATACGCAGTATTTT.

The chain carries TRBV7-9 and TRBJ2-7, with 9 positions matching TRBD1. V dropped 4 bases and J dropped 3; count of bases not matched to a gene: 7. The length of the CDR3 is 15 residues. From germline, CDR1 is SEHNR and CDR2 FQNEAQ (reference sequence). This CDR3 reads CASSSSRTGDYEQYF. For the CDR3, the DNA is TGTGCCAGCAGCTCCTCCCGGACAGGGGACTACGAGCAGTACTTC. Looking up the rest from reference TRBV7-9 and TRBJ2-7 gives the full variable domain: DTGVSQNPRHKITKRGQNVTFRCDPISEHNRLYWYRQTLGQGPEFLTYFQNEAQLEKSRLLSDRFSAERPKGSFSTLEIQRTEQGDSAMYLCASSSSRTGDYEQYFGPGTRLTVT.

The V and J genes are TRBV30 and TRBJ2-2; possibly TRBD2 for D (5 bases). Germline CDR1 reads GTSNPN; CDR2 reads SVGIG (reference sequence). Between the trimmed V and J ends, which lost 3 bases and 0 bases, there was a span of 11 bases. The CDR3 length is 15 residues. CDR3 nucleotides: TGTGCCTGGAGGTTGAGAGGGTCGAACACCGGGGAGCTGTTTTTT. This codes for CAWRLRGSNTGELFF. Full variable domain (remainder filled in from reference TRBV30 and TRBJ2-2): SQTIHQWPATLVQPVGSPLSLECTVEGTSNPNLYWYRQAAGRGLQLLFYSVGIGQISSEVPQNLSASRPQDRQFILSSKKLLLSDSGFYLCAWRLRGSNTGELFFGEGSRLTVL.

This chain links TRBV28 with TRBJ1-2; TRBD1 matches 9 bases. Germline CDR1 and CDR2: MDHEN and SYDVKM. The CDR3 loop spans 17 amino acids. Trimming removed 4 bases from V and 4 bases from J; junction bases left unmatched: 13. The CDR3 spells CASSYSGTGKGSYGYTF. Here the CDR3 DNA reads TGTGCCAGCAGTTACTCCGGGACAGGGAAGGGGAGCTATGGCTACACCTTC.

This clone was seen a handful of times. This chain links TRBV4-3 with TRBJ2-5, with D tentatively TRBD1 or TRBD2 (5 bases each). The CDR3 extends over 15 amino acids. CDR1 and CDR2 (germline): LGHNA, YSLEER. V was clipped by 0 bases and J by 5 bases, with 13 bases between them. CDR3 region: CASSQDSGTGETQYF. The CDR3 region has the DNA TGCGCCAGCAGCCAAGATTCGGGGACGGGGGAGACCCAGTACTTC.

This chain uses TRBV29-1 with TRBJ1-2; D is unresolved. The V and J ends lost 6 bases and 2 bases respectively, with 16 bases between them. The CDR3 is 14 residues long. Germline CDR1 and CDR2: SQVTM and ANQGSEA. The CDR3 DNA reads TGCAGCGTGGCGGGCAGGACGCCAAACTATGGCTACACCTTC. Its translation is CSVAGRTPNYGYTF.

This clone has a single count. The chain combines TRBV27 with TRBJ1-5, with D unclear. The CDR3 runs to 14 residues. CDR1 and CDR2 (germline): MNHEY, SMNVEV (reference sequence). Trimming stripped 3 bases from V and 3 bases from J, with 9 bases between. The CDR3 DNA reads as TGTGCCAGCAGTTTCACAGACAACAATCAGCCCCAGCATTTT. It yields the protein CASSFTDNNQPQHF.

The V call is TRBV27, the J call TRBJ2-1, with TRBD2 matching 7 bases. Unmatched junction bases numbered 3, after V lost 9 bases and J lost 4 bases. The CDR3 has 12 amino acids. Germline V gives CDR1 MNHEY, CDR2 SMNVEV (reference sequence). The CDR3 DNA reads TGTGCCAGTTGGCGGGGGTACAATGAGCAGTTCTTC. It encodes CASWRGYNEQFF.

The rearrangement links TRBV7-9 to TRBJ2-7; no reliable D call. Trimming shortened V by 2 bases and J by 3 bases, and 11 bases separated the two germline ends. The CDR3 is 14 residues long. Germline assignment: CDR1 SEHNR and CDR2 FQNEAQ (reference sequence). The CDR3 DNA follows: TGTGCCAGCAGCTTAAGGCAATCTGGCTACGAGCAGTACTTC. Translation: CASSLRQSGYEQYF.

The J gene is TRBJ2-3, the V gene TRBV6-6; D uncertain. In germline, CDR1 is MNHNY, CDR2 SVGAGI (reference sequence). V dropped 4 bases and J dropped 2 bases, with 4 bases sitting between them. This CDR3 is built from 12 residues. This chain's CDR3 is CASSSHTDTQYF. CDR3 sequence (DNA): TGTGCCAGCAGTTCACACACAGATACGCAGTATTTT.

The chain is built from TRBV5-1 and TRBJ2-3, with 9 bases matching TRBD2. Per the germline V gene, CDR1 is SGHRS and CDR2 is YFSETQ. Trimming cost V 0 bases and J 4 bases; bases outside gene matches: 6. This CDR3 comprises 16 residues. The DNA of the CDR3 is TGCGCCAGCAGCTTGGCCATCGGCGGGAGGGCAGATACGCAGTATTTT. Its translation: CASSLAIGGRADTQYF.

This clone has a handful of counts. This CDR3 reads CSVNRDRDLAIQYF. CDR3 sequence (DNA): TGCAGCGTGAACCGGGACAGGGATCTCGCCATTCAGTACTTC. The chain joins TRBV29-1 to TRBJ2-4; 9 bases agree with TRBD1. From germline, CDR1 is SQVTM and CDR2 ANQGSEA. Losses at the gene ends were 6 bases for V and 9 bases for J; bases not matched to a gene: 12. The CDR3 spans 14 residues.

The gene calls are TRBV11-2 and TRBJ2-2; 9 bases align to TRBD1. V shed 5 bases, J shed 7 bases, and the junction held 8 bases outside the gene matches. Germline V CDR1 and CDR2: SGHAT, FQNNGV. This CDR3 spans 15 amino acids. The CDR3 coding sequence is TGTGCCAGCAGCGTGGGACAGGGCCTTAGCGGGGAGCTGTTTTTT. This encodes CASSVGQGLSGELFF.

This clone was found once. The rearrangement joins TRBV6-6 to TRBJ2-1; 7 bases are shared with TRBD1. Germline values: CDR1 MNHNY, CDR2 SVGAGI (reference sequence). This CDR3 is built from 12 residues. V lost 9 bases to trimming and J lost 4 bases; unmatched junction nucleotides: 3. As DNA, the CDR3 is TGTGCCAGTCGGACAGGATACAATGAGCAGTTCTTC. It yields the protein CASRTGYNEQFF.

The chain joins TRBV7-9 to TRBJ2-1; possible D gene TRBD1, 6 bases. Germline lookup yields CDR1 SEHNR and CDR2 FQNEAQ (reference sequence). The CDR3 totals 14 residues. V dropped 5 bases and J dropped 5 bases, with 13 bases sitting between them. The CDR3 DNA reads as TGTGCCAGCAGCCAAGGGGGACGGGACAATGAGCAGTTCTTC. Translating gives CASSQGGRDNEQFF.

V and J are TRBV7-2 and TRBJ2-5; D gene unclear. Germline CDR1 reads SGHTA; CDR2 reads FQGNSA. The CDR3 totals 15 residues. V was trimmed by 5 bases and J by 5 bases, leaving 18 bases between them. The CDR3 reads CASSPNKVRGETQYF. The CDR3 nucleotides read TGTGCCAGCAGCCCCAATAAGGTCCGTGGCGAGACCCAGTACTTC.

This chain uses TRBV9 with TRBJ2-7, with 11 positions matching TRBD1. With V trimmed by 2 bases and J by 7 bases, 5 bases remained unmatched. The CDR3 runs 14 residues. Germline assignment: CDR1 SGDLS and CDR2 YYNGEE. The CDR3: CASSVGQGEGEQYF. The CDR3 coding sequence is TGTGCCAGCAGCGTGGGACAGGGGGAGGGTGAGCAGTACTTC.

This chain joins TRBV7-6 and TRBJ2-5; 7 positions agree with TRBD2. Unmatched junction bases numbered 4, after V lost 1 base and J lost 2 bases. CDR1 and CDR2 from the germline V gene are SGHVS and FNYEAQ. This CDR3 contains 15 residues. DNA of the CDR3: TGTGCCAGCAGCTTAGGTGGACTAGGACAAGAGACCCAGTACTTC. Protein sequence: CASSLGGLGQETQYF.

The chain employs TRBV5-1 and TRBJ2-1; 7 nucleotides align to TRBD1. Germline lookup yields CDR1 SGHRS and CDR2 YFSETQ. The ends lost 4 bases at V and 9 bases at J; junction bases unmatched: 10. This CDR3 has 14 amino acids. The CDR3 DNA sequence: TGCGCCAGCAGCCCGGGGACAGTGGCCGGTGAGCAGTTCTTC. This gives the protein CASSPGTVAGEQFF.

Concerning this clone: Germline is not matched at one junction end, which may reflect a read error. The rearrangement links TRBV29-1 to TRBJ2-3, with 8 bases aligning to TRBD1. Germline V lookup: CDR1 SQVTM, CDR2 ANQGSEA. CDR3 size: 13 residues. As DNA, the CDR3 is TGCAGCGACAGGGACAGGAGCATAGATACGCAGTATTTT. Its protein product is CSDRDRSIDTQYF.

This chain connects TRBV4-1 to TRBJ1-5; 7 bases agree with TRBD1. Germline-derived CDR1 and CDR2 are MGHRA and YSYEKL. The CDR3 consists of 15 residues. V shed 5 bases and J 4 bases; nucleotides not matched to a gene: 8. CDR3 region: CASSAGQQGNQPQHF. CDR3 DNA sequence: TGCGCCAGCAGCGCGGGACAGCAAGGGAATCAGCCCCAGCATTTT.

This chain uses TRBV5-1 with TRBJ2-7, with TRBD2 matching 7 bases. Germline V gives CDR1 SGHRS, CDR2 YFSETQ. The CDR3 extends over 15 amino acids. Trimming took 1 base from V and 4 from J; bases not matched to a gene: 8. Here the CDR3 reads CASSLIAGEGYEQYF. As DNA, the CDR3 is TGCGCCAGCAGCTTGATTGCGGGAGAGGGTTACGAGCAGTACTTC.

The chain is built from TRBV5-8 and TRBJ1-5; the D gene is possibly TRBD1 (5 bases). This CDR3 is 15 amino acids long. Germline V gene lookup returns CDR1 SGHTS and CDR2 YDEGEE. V dropped 3 bases and J dropped 0 bases, with 10 bases sitting between them. DNA of the CDR3: TGTGCCAGCAGCTCCAGACAGAATAGCAATCAGCCCCAGCATTTT. Translating it yields CASSSRQNSNQPQHF.

J is TRBJ2-7 and V is TRBV23-1; D remains unclear. TRBV23-1 is marked as an open reading frame, function uncertain. V lost 5 bases and J lost 4, with 9 bases in between. This CDR3 is 12 amino acids long. CDR3 DNA: TGCGCCAGCAGTAACCAATTTTACGAGCAGTACTTC. Translated, it gives CASSNQFYEQYF.

The genes are TRBV19 and TRBJ2-1; D is possibly TRBD1 (6 bases). V was clipped by 0 bases and J by 9 bases, with 12 bases between them. CDR1 is LNHDA and CDR2 is SQIVND in the germline V gene (reference sequence). The CDR3 totals 14 residues. The CDR3 loop reads CASSIDPGEGEQFF. The CDR3 bases are TGTGCCAGTAGTATAGATCCAGGGGAAGGTGAGCAGTTCTTC.

V and J are TRBV10-3 and TRBJ2-7; 7 bases match TRBD2. The germline V gene encodes CDR1 ENHRY and CDR2 SYGVKD. Germline trimming cut 10 bases from V and 3 bases from J; bases unmatched to any gene: 3. There are 11 residues in the CDR3. CDR3 region: CATTSDYEQYF. The CDR3 nucleotides are TGTGCCACCACTAGCGACTACGAGCAGTACTTC.